This passage covers 18 T cell receptor beta chains from one sample sequenced in a study of T cells in Graves' hyperthyroidism and ophthalmopathy. RNA transcripts were the template for amplifying TCR beta CDR3 regions. First-round RT-PCR with HTBI primers amplified the TCR CDR3 region. In TCRdb, the multiplex PCR reads were re-called with MiXCR into one record per CDR3 protein. The sample includes roughly 400,000 distinct CDR3 sequences, about 14% seen only once; the top ten take around 28%. The sequencing sample was made of blood. These receptor sequences come from a man aged 50 or older with Graves' ophthalmopathy.

V gene TRBV9 combines with J gene TRBJ2-5; 8 nucleotides agree with TRBD2. Germline V gives CDR1 SGDLS, CDR2 YYNGEE. V gave up 0 bases and J gave up 0 bases; unmatched junction bases: 4. The length of the CDR3 is 16 residues. The CDR3 DNA sequence: TGTGCCAGCAGCGTAGGTCTAGCGGGTAACCAAGAGACCCAGTACTTC. Amino acid sequence: CASSVGLAGNQETQYF.

This clonotype was seen ten or more times. The chain has TRBV7-9 and TRBJ2-2; a possible D gene is TRBD1 (6 bases). The V gene's germline CDR1 is SEHNR and CDR2 FQNEAQ (reference sequence). With 5 bases removed from V and 3 bases from J, the gap between germline ends came to 10 bases. CDR3 length: 14 amino acids. The CDR3 loop reads CASSPQGYTGELFF. The CDR3 nucleotides are TGTGCCAGCAGCCCACAGGGATACACCGGGGAGCTGTTTTTT. Filled out from reference TRBV7-9 and TRBJ2-2, the complete variable domain reads DTGVSQNPRHKITKRGQNVTFRCDPISEHNRLYWYRQTLGQGPEFLTYFQNEAQLEKSRLLSDRFSAERPKGSFSTLEIQRTEQGDSAMYLCASSPQGYTGELFFGEGSRLTVL.

This clonotype came up a few times. This chain links TRBV19 with TRBJ1-1, with unresolved D. Germline V CDR1 and CDR2: LNHDA, SQIVND (reference sequence). Between the trimmed V and J ends, which lost 3 bases and 1 base, there was a span of 9 bases. The CDR3 sequence is 14 residues long. CDR3 loop: CASSIELPNTEAFF. The CDR3 DNA follows: TGTGCCAGTAGTATTGAGCTCCCGAACACTGAAGCTTTCTTT.

This clonotype was detected many times. The chain recombines TRBV19 with TRBJ2-5; TRBD1 might be the D (5 bases). V was trimmed by 3 bases and J by 2 bases, leaving 13 bases between them. The length of the CDR3 is 15 residues. The germline V gene encodes CDR1 LNHDA and CDR2 SQIVND (reference sequence). Written as DNA, the CDR3 is TGTGCCAGTAGTATCTCCGGACACCTTCAAGAGACCCAGTACTTC. As protein: CASSISGHLQETQYF.

This clonotype has at least ten counts. V gene TRBV12-3 or TRBV12-4 combines with J gene TRBJ2-1, with a tentative D call TRBD1 (5 bases). Trimming left V 7 bases short and J 7 bases short, with 17 bases between. The CDR3 loop spans 14 amino acids. CDR3 sequence reads: CASKEMARENEQFF. CDR3 sequence (DNA): TGTGCCAGCAAAGAAATGGCCAGGGAAAATGAGCAGTTCTTC.

The chain has TRBV7-9 and TRBJ2-3; TRBD2 aligns across 11 bases. This CDR3 region has 16 residues. Germline V CDR1 and CDR2: SEHNR, FQNEAQ (reference sequence). The V segment lost 6 bases and the J segment 4 bases; nucleotides outside the gene matches: 9. CDR3 in DNA: TGTGCCAGCAGTTTTACTAGCGGGAGATTTTCAGATACGCAGTATTTT. Translated, it gives CASSFTSGRFSDTQYF.

The J gene is TRBJ2-5, the V gene TRBV28, with D tentatively TRBD2 (7 bases). The ends were cut back, 4 bases at V and 2 bases at J, with 14 bases in the middle. This CDR3 has 15 amino acids. Germline assignment: CDR1 MDHEN and CDR2 SYDVKM. The CDR3 sequence is CASSSGASGQETQYF. The CDR3 nucleotides are TGTGCCAGCAGTTCGGGGGCTAGCGGACAAGAGACCCAGTACTTC. Based on the CDR3 plus reference TRBV28 and TRBJ2-5, the full variable domain is DVKVTQSSRYLVKRTGEKVFLECVQDMDHENMFWYRQDPGLGLRLIYFSYDVKMKEKGDIPEGYSVSREKKERFSLILESASTNQTSMYLCASSSGASGQETQYFGPGTRLLVL.

This clonotype was counted at least ten times. The chain couples TRBV20-1 to TRBJ2-1, with 10 positions matching TRBD2. The CDR3 sequence is 15 residues long. CDR1 is DFQATT and CDR2 is SNEGSKA in the germline V gene (reference sequence). Unmatched junction bases numbered 3, after V lost 2 bases and J lost 2 bases. DNA of the CDR3: TGCAGTGCTAGAAAGCGGGAGGGCCCCTACAATGAGCAGTTCTTC. Its translation: CSARKREGPYNEQFF.

The chain has TRBV12-3 or TRBV12-4 and TRBJ2-1, with D perhaps being TRBD1 or TRBD2 (5 bases each). V dropped 6 bases and J dropped 5 bases, with 11 bases sitting between them. The length of the CDR3 is 13 residues. In DNA, the CDR3 is TGTGCCAGCAGAACCGGGACCAACAATGAGCAGTTCTTC. The encoded protein is CASRTGTNNEQFF.

The V call is TRBV11-2, the J call TRBJ2-7, with 11 bases identical to TRBD2. Germline-derived CDR1 and CDR2 are SGHAT and FQNNGV. V shed 4 bases, J shed 9 bases, and the junction held 14 bases outside the gene matches. The CDR3 contains 16 residues. In DNA, the CDR3 is TGTGCCAGCAGCTGGCCGTCTAGCGGGAGGTCCTTATTGCAGTACTTC. It codes for CASSWPSSGRSLLQYF.

The J gene is TRBJ2-3, the V gene TRBV7-9, with 11 bases lining up with TRBD2. Germline trimming cut 8 bases from V and 5 bases from J; bases unmatched to any gene: 6. This CDR3 has 14 residues. Germline lookup yields CDR1 SEHNR and CDR2 FQNEAQ (reference sequence). CDR3 in amino acids: CASGQGLAGDTQYF. Written as DNA, the CDR3 is TGTGCCAGCGGCCAAGGACTAGCGGGAGATACGCAGTATTTT.

This clonotype has ten or more counts. This rearrangement joins TRBV24-1 to TRBJ1-1; 7 bases match TRBD1. This CDR3 is 13 amino acids long. Germline CDR1 reads KGHDR; CDR2 reads SFDVKD. V shed 9 bases, J shed 4 bases, and the junction held 7 bases outside the gene matches. CDR3 protein: CATRRQGGTEAFF. CDR3 coding DNA: TGTGCCACCCGCAGGCAGGGGGGCACTGAAGCTTTCTTT.

This chain joins TRBV5-6 and TRBJ2-2; D is possibly TRBD2 (6 bases). Germline CDR1 is SGHDT and CDR2 is YYEEEE. This CDR3 is built from 16 residues. V lost 0 bases, J lost 1 base, and 10 bases lay in between. Written as DNA, the CDR3 is TGTGCCAGCAGCTTGGATACCGGGAGGAACACCGGGGAGCTGTTTTTT. Protein: CASSLDTGRNTGELFF.

CDR3 region: CASTTGVVSNEQFF. CDR3 bases: TGTGCCAGTACGACGGGAGTCGTAAGCAATGAGCAGTTCTTC. The chain uses TRBV19 and TRBJ2-1; D is possibly TRBD2 (6 bases). Trimming pared 7 bases from V and 6 bases from J, leaving 16 bases between. The CDR3 consists of 14 residues. Looked up from germline, CDR1 is LNHDA and CDR2 is SQIVND (reference sequence).

This clonotype has ten or more counts. The V call is TRBV20-1, the J call TRBJ2-7, with D tentatively TRBD1 (6 bases). The CDR3 has 14 residues. V was trimmed by 2 bases and J by 3 bases, leaving 14 bases between them. The germline gives CDR1 DFQATT, CDR2 SNEGSKA (reference sequence). The CDR3 here is CSARKTGGNYEQYF. The DNA of the CDR3 is TGCAGTGCTAGAAAGACAGGAGGAAACTACGAGCAGTACTTC.

This clonotype appeared many times. The V gene is TRBV10-1, the J gene TRBJ2-1; a weak D match, TRBD2 (7 bases). Germline CDR1 reads WNHNN; CDR2 reads SYGVQD (reference sequence). This CDR3 has 15 amino acids. V lost 3 bases and J lost 11, with 20 bases in between. As DNA, the CDR3 is TGCGCCAGCAGTGAAGAAGGGGGGGGAGCGGGCCAGCAGTTCTTC. Protein sequence: CASSEEGGGAGQQFF.

Ten or more counts support this clonotype. The chain links TRBV7-2 to TRBJ1-3; tentative D call: TRBD1 (5 bases). Deletions cut 0 bases from V and 2 bases from J, with 11 bases between. Per germline, CDR1 SGHTA and CDR2 FQGNSA. The length of the CDR3 is 16 residues. CDR3 loop: CASSLARGSAGNTIYF. The CDR3 DNA reads TGTGCCAGCAGCTTAGCGAGGGGATCCGCTGGAAACACCATATATTTT.

This clonotype has just a few counts. The genes are TRBV13 and TRBJ2-7, with D tentatively TRBD1 (6 bases). The V gene's germline CDR1 is PRHDT and CDR2 FYEKMQ (reference sequence). V shed 5 bases and J shed 3 bases, with 14 bases lying between them. This CDR3 spans 14 amino acids. CDR3 DNA sequence: TGTGCCAGCAGCCTAGACAGGACATACTACGAGCAGTACTTC. It encodes CASSLDRTYYEQYF.